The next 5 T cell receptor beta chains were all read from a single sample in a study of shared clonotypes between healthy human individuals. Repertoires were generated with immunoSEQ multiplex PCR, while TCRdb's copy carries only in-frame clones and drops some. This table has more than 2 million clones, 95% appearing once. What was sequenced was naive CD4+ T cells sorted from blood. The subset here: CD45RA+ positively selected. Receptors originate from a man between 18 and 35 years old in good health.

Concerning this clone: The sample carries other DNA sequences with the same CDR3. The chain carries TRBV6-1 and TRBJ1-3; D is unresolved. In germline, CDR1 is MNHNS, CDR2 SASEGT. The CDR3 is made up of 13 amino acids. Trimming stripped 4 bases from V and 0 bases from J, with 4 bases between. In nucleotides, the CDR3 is TGTGCCAGCAGTGCAGTCTCTGGAAACACCATATATTTT. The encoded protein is CASSAVSGNTIYF.

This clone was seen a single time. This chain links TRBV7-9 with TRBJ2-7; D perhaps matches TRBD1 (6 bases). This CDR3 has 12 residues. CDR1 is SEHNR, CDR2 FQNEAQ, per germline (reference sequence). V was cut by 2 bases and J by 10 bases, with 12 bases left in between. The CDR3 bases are TGTGCCAGCAGCTTAAACCAACAGGGTCAGTACTTC. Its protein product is CASSLNQQGQYF.

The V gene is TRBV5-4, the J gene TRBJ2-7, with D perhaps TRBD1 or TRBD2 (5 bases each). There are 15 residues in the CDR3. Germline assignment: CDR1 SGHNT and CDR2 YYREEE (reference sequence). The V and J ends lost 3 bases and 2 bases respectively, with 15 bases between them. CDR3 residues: CASSSARDPTYEQYF. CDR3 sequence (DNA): TGTGCCAGCAGCTCGGCCCGGGACCCAACCTACGAGCAGTACTTC. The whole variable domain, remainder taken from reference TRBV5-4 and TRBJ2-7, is ETGVTQSPTHLIKTRGQQVTLRCSSQSGHNTVSWYQQALGQGPQFIFQYYREEENGRGNFPPRFSGLQFPNYSSELNVNALELDDSALYLCASSSARDPTYEQYFGPGTRLTVT.

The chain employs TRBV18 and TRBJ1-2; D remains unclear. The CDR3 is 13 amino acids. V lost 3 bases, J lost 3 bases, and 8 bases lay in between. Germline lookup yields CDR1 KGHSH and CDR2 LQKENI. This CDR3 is CASSPDADYGYTF. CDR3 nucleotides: TGTGCCAGCTCACCGGACGCGGACTATGGCTACACCTTC.

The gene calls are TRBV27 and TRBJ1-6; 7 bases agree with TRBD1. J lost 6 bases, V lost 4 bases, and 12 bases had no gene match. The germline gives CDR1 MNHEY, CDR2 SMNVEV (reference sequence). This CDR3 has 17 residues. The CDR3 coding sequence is TGTGCCAGCAGTTCAACAAAGACAGGGAGTCGTAATTCACCCCTCCACTTT. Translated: CASSSTKTGSRNSPLHF.